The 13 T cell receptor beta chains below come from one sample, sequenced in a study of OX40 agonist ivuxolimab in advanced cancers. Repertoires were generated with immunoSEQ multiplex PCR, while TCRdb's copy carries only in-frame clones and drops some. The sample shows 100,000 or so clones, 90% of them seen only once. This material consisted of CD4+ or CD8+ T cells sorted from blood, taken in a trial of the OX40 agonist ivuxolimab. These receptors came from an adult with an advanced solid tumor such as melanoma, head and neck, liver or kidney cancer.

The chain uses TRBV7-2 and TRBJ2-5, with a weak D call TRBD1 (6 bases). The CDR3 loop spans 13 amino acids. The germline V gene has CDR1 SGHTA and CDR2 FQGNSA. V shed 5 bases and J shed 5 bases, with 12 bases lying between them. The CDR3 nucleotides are TGTGCCAGCAGCCCAGGACAGTGGGAGACCCAGTACTTC. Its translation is CASSPGQWETQYF.

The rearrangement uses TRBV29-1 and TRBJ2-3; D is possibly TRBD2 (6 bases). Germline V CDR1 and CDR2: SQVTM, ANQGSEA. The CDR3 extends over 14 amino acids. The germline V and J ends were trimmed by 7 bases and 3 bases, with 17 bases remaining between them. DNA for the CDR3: TGCAGCGGCGGGGTACAGCGGAAGACAGATACGCAGTATTTT. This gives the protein CSGGVQRKTDTQYF.

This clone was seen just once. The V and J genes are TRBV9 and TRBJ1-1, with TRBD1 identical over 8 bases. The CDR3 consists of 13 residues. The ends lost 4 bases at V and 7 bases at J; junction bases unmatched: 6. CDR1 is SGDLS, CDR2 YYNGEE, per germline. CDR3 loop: CASSPGQGDEAFF. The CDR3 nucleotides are TGTGCCAGCAGCCCCGGACAGGGCGATGAAGCTTTCTTT.

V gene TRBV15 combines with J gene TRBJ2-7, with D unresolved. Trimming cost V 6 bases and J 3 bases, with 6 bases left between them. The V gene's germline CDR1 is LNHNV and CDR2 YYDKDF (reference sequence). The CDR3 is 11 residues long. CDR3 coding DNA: TGTGCCACCAGTGCCAACTACGAGCAGTACTTC. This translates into CATSANYEQYF.

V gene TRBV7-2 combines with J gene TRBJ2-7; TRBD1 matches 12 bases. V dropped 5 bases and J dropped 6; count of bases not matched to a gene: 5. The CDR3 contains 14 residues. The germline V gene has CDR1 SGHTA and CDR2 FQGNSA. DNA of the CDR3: TGTGCCAGCAGCCCCCGGGACAGGGGGCGCGAGCAGTACTTC. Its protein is CASSPRDRGREQYF.

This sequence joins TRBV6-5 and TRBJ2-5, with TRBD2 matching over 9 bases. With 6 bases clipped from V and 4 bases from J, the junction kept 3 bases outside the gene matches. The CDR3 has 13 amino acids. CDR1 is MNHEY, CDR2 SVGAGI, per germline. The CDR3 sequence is CASRDSGRETQYF. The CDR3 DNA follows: TGTGCCAGCAGGGATAGCGGGAGAGAGACCCAGTACTTC.

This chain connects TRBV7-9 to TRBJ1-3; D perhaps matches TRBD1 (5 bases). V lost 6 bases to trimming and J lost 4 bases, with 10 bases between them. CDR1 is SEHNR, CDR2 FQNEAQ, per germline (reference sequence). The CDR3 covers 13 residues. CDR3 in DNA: TGTGCCAGCAGATCGACAGAGGGAAACACCATATATTTT. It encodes CASRSTEGNTIYF.

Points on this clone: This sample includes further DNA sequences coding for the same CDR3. CDR3 residues: CASSPPTTDTQYF. Here the CDR3 DNA reads TGTGCCAGCTCACCACCAACTACAGATACGCAGTATTTT. The J gene is TRBJ2-3, the V gene TRBV18; D gene ambiguous. The CDR3 runs 13 residues. V lost 0 bases, J lost 3 bases, and 4 bases lay in between. Germline CDR1 KGHSH, CDR2 LQKENI.

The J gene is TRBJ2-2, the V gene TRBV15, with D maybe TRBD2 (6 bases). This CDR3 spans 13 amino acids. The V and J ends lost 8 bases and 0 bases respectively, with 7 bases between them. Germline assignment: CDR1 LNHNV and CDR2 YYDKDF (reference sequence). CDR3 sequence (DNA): TGTGCCACCGGGACTCCGAACACCGGGGAGCTGTTTTTT. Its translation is CATGTPNTGELFF.

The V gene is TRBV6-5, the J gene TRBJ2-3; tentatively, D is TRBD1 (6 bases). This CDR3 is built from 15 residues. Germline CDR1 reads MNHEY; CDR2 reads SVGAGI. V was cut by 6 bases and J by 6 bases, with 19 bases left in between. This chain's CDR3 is CASRTYRAPGDTQYF. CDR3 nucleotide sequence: TGTGCCAGCAGAACCTACAGGGCCCCAGGGGATACGCAGTATTTT.

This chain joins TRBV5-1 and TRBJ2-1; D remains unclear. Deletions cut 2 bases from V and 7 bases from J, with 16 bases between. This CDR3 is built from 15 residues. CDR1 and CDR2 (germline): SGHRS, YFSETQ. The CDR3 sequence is CASSFIADARNEQFF. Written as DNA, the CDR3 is TGCGCCAGCAGCTTTATAGCAGATGCCCGTAATGAGCAGTTCTTC.

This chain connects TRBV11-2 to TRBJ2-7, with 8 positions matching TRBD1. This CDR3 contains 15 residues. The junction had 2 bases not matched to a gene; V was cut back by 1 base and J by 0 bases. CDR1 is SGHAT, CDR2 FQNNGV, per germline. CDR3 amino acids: CASSLGRGRSYEQYF. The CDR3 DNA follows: TGTGCCAGCAGCTTAGGCAGGGGGCGCTCCTACGAGCAGTACTTC.

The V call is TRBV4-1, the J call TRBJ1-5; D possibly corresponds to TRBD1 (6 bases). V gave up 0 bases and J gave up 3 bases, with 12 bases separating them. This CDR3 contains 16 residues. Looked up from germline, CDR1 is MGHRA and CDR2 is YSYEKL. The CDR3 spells CASSQDGYRVNQPQHF. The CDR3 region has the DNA TGCGCCAGCAGCCAAGACGGATACAGGGTCAATCAGCCCCAGCATTTT.